The sequence of this T cell receptor beta chain was determined in a study of control samples from healthy donors and cancer patients. Germline assignment: CDR1 SGHRS and CDR2 YFSETQ. This CDR3 has 18 amino acids. V lost 5 bases and J lost 0; bases outside the gene matches: 14. Some clones are missing from TCRdb's copy, which holds only in-frame ones; the method was immunoSEQ multiplex PCR. The table shows some 95,000 clones, with 80% to 90% occurring only once. The rearrangement links TRBV5-1 to TRBJ1-1; 9 bases are shared with TRBD1. The specimen was blood. The sequence derives from a man aged 25 to 45 in good health. This chain's CDR3 is CASRYDRGTGWLNTEAFF. The CDR3 DNA reads as TGCGCCAGCAGATATGACAGGGGGACCGGATGGCTGAACACTGAAGCTTTCTTT.